This is a list of T cell receptor beta chains from one sample in a study of radiotherapy plus CTLA-4 blockade in lung cancer. The assay was immunoSEQ multiplex PCR, and TCRdb's table has in-frame clones only and misses some. In the table there are tens of thousands of clones, roughly three quarters of which are singletons. The sample in question was peripheral blood, obtained from a patient treated with radiotherapy plus ipilimumab. The receptors originated from a human donor with non-small cell lung cancer who had a complete response to radiotherapy plus ipilimumab. CDR3s include the opening cysteine and the closing phenylalanine or tryptophan. D genes are given only for firm matches. A clone size is listed for some rows: how often the clone was seen (once, few, many), or a class if it is expanded.

J: TRBJ1-3; D: .; V: TRBV6-1; size: .; CDR3: CASSTQGNTIYF; DNA: TGTGCCAGCAGTACACAGGGAAACACCATATATTTT
J: TRBJ1-1; D: .; V: TRBV14; size: .; CDR3: CASSQGPGRAKGSTEAFF; DNA: TGTGCCAGCAGCCAAGGTCCAGGGAGGGCAAAGGGATCCACTGAAGCTTTCTTT
J: TRBJ1-5; D: .; V: TRBV19; size: few; CDR3: CASSAAGGGVSQPQHF; DNA: TGTGCCAGTAGTGCGGCTGGAGGAGGGGTCAGCCAGCCCCAGCATTTT
J: TRBJ1-1; D: .; V: TRBV2; size: .; CDR3: CASFLVRVNTEAFF; DNA: TGTGCCAGCTTCTTGGTCAGGGTGAACACTGAAGCTTTCTTT
J: TRBJ2-1; D: TRBD2; V: TRBV5-1; size: .; CDR3: CASRSTPTSGSPEQFF; DNA: TGCGCCAGCAGATCCACCCCGACTAGCGGGAGCCCTGAGCAGTTCTTC
J: TRBJ1-2; D: .; V: TRBV7-9; size: .; CDR3: CASSLDSPNYGYTF; DNA: TGTGCCAGCAGCCTGGACAGTCCTAACTATGGCTACACCTTC
J: TRBJ2-5; D: .; V: TRBV18; size: .; CDR3: CASSTGTPPETQYF; DNA: TGTGCCAGCTCAACGGGGACTCCTCCAGAGACCCAGTACTTC
J: TRBJ2-1; D: TRBD2; V: TRBV7-6; size: .; CDR3: CASSNLAGGANEQFF; DNA: TGTGCCAGCAGCAATCTAGCGGGAGGGGCCAATGAGCAGTTCTTC
J: TRBJ2-3; D: TRBD1; V: TRBV10-2; size: .; CDR3: CASSEWGQVGDTQYF; DNA: TGCGCCAGCAGTGAGTGGGGACAGGTAGGAGATACGCAGTATTTT
J: TRBJ2-1; D: .; V: TRBV5-1; size: .; CDR3: CASSLPGISSYNEQFF; DNA: TGCGCCAGCAGCTTGCCAGGGATTAGCTCCTACAATGAGCAGTTCTTC
J: TRBJ2-1; D: .; V: TRBV27; size: .; CDR3: CASSTVGAKNEQFF; DNA: TGTGCCAGCAGTACGGTGGGGGCTAAAAATGAGCAGTTCTTC
J: TRBJ2-3; D: .; V: TRBV30; size: .; CDR3: CAWREVNTDTQYF; DNA: TGTGCCTGGAGAGAGGTTAACACAGATACGCAGTATTTT
J: TRBJ2-3; D: TRBD1; V: TRBV9; size: .; CDR3: CASSVDIPRTGQQDTQYF; DNA: TGTGCCAGCAGCGTAGATATTCCGCGGACAGGGCAGCAAGATACGCAGTATTTT
J: TRBJ2-7; D: TRBD1; V: TRBV6-5; size: .; CDR3: CASSSPRDRGREQYF; DNA: TGTGCCAGCAGTTCCCCCCGGGACAGGGGACGGGAGCAGTACTTC
J: TRBJ2-7; D: TRBD1; V: TRBV10-2; size: .; CDR3: CASSEPHYRGGEQYF; DNA: TGCGCCAGCAGTGAACCCCATTACAGGGGTGGCGAGCAGTACTTC
J: TRBJ2-2; D: TRBD2; V: TRBV11-3; size: .; CDR3: CASSSWTSGGSNTGELFF; DNA: TGTGCCAGCAGCTCCTGGACTAGCGGGGGGTCGAACACCGGGGAGCTGTTTTTT
J: TRBJ1-2; D: TRBD1; V: TRBV9; size: .; CDR3: CASSTWTGGLTNYGYTF; DNA: TGTGCCAGCAGCACCTGGACAGGGGGGTTAACCAACTATGGCTACACCTTC
J: TRBJ2-3; D: TRBD2; V: TRBV7-2; size: .; CDR3: CASSSGLEGTDTQYF; DNA: TGTGCCAGCAGCTCGGGACTAGAGGGCACAGATACGCAGTATTTT
J: TRBJ2-5; D: TRBD1; V: TRBV25-1; size: few; CDR3: CASSGDPPGQVWVETQYF; DNA: TGTGCCAGCAGTGGAGATCCCCCGGGACAGGTTTGGGTGGAGACCCAGTACTTC
J: TRBJ1-1; D: .; V: TRBV7-2; size: .; CDR3: CASSPWAQDTEAFF; DNA: TGTGCCAGCAGCCCATGGGCCCAGGACACTGAAGCTTTCTTT
J: TRBJ2-3; D: .; V: TRBV4-3; size: .; CDR3: CASSQFGGSAQYF; DNA: TGCGCCAGCAGCCAGTTCGGAGGTTCGGCGCAGTATTTT
J: TRBJ2-5; D: .; V: TRBV30; size: .; CDR3: CAWTDTQETQYF; DNA: TGTGCCTGGACCGACACACAAGAGACCCAGTACTTC
J: TRBJ1-1; D: .; V: TRBV6-5; size: .; CDR3: CASRGLANTEAFF; DNA: TGTGCCAGCCGCGGGTTGGCGAACACTGAAGCTTTCTTT
J: TRBJ2-1; D: TRBD2; V: TRBV29-1; size: .; CDR3: CSVSPSGEYNEQFF; DNA: TGCAGCGTCTCCCCTAGCGGAGAATACAATGAGCAGTTCTTC
J: TRBJ1-3; D: .; V: TRBV29-1; size: .; CDR3: CSVHSGNTIYF; DNA: TGCAGCGTTCACTCTGGAAACACCATATATTTT
J: TRBJ2-1; D: TRBD2; V: TRBV4-1; size: .; CDR3: CASSQELAGIYNEQFF; DNA: TGCGCCAGCAGCCAAGAACTAGCGGGGATATACAATGAGCAGTTCTTC